Following are 14 T cell receptor beta chains from one sample sequenced in a study of early T cells in non-severe SARS-CoV-2 infection. MiXCR, run by TCRdb on the 5' RACE reads, gives a single entry per CDR3 protein. This sample has around 33,000 distinct CDR3 sequences, with 5.5% to 6.5% found just once. What was sequenced was whole blood. The receptors stem from an adult who was a healthcare worker with PCR-confirmed SARS-CoV-2 infection or an uninfected control (not recorded which).

At least ten counts were recorded for this clonotype. The chain links TRBV6-1 to TRBJ1-2; TRBD1 aligns across 8 bases. The germline CDR1 and CDR2 sequences are MNHNS and SASEGT. Losses at the gene ends were 7 bases for V and 7 bases for J; bases not matched to a gene: 8. The CDR3 extends over 13 amino acids. The CDR3 loop is CASTAGRGLGYTF. The CDR3 nucleotides read TGTGCCAGCACCGCGGGCAGGGGGCTTGGCTACACCTTC.

This clonotype was found many times. CDR3 sequence (DNA): TGTGCCAGCAGCCAAGATCGTTTAGGACGGAATGAAAAACTGTTTTTT. Translation gives CASSQDRLGRNEKLFF. J is TRBJ1-4 and V is TRBV4-2, with D unresolved. The length of the CDR3 is 16 residues. The V gene's germline CDR1 is LGHNA and CDR2 YNFKEQ. Deletions cut 0 bases from V and 5 bases from J, with 13 bases between.

This clonotype has ten or more counts. The chain recombines TRBV9 with TRBJ2-1; the D gene is possibly TRBD1 (5 bases). The CDR3 consists of 11 residues. The germline V gene encodes CDR1 SGDLS and CDR2 YYNGEE. Between the trimmed V and J ends, which lost 3 bases and 7 bases, there was a span of 5 bases. CDR3 residues: CASSEGNEQFF. DNA of the CDR3: TGTGCCAGCAGCGAGGGGAATGAGCAGTTCTTC.

The sample holds many counts of this clonotype. The rearrangement joins TRBV5-6 to TRBJ2-7; 7 bases are shared with TRBD2. The CDR3 spans 17 residues. Looked up from germline, CDR1 is SGHDT and CDR2 is YYEEEE. V lost 4 bases, J lost 0 bases, and 13 bases stayed unmatched. The CDR3 sequence is CASSLGRVGDYSYEQYF. The CDR3 DNA sequence: TGTGCCAGCAGCCTGGGAAGGGTTGGGGACTACTCCTACGAGCAGTACTTC.

There are many counts of this clonotype. The chain uses TRBV12-3 or TRBV12-4 and TRBJ1-3; TRBD1 matches at 7 bases. V was clipped by 2 bases and J by 3 bases; unmatched bases: 7. The CDR3 spans 16 residues. As DNA, the CDR3 is TGTGCCAGCAGTTTACCTTCGACAGGGTATGGAAACACCATATATTTT. Translated: CASSLPSTGYGNTIYF.

This clonotype was seen many times. This chain links TRBV11-3 with TRBJ2-7; TRBD1 might be the D (6 bases). Germline V CDR1 and CDR2: SGHNT, YENEEA. The length of the CDR3 is 12 residues. Trimming left V 5 bases short and J 3 bases short, with 8 bases between. The CDR3 spells CASSQGIYEQYF. In DNA form, the CDR3 reads TGTGCCAGCAGCCAGGGGATCTACGAGCAGTACTTC.

The chain is built from TRBV6-1 and TRBJ2-3; TRBD1 might be the D (5 bases). This CDR3 spans 14 amino acids. In germline, CDR1 is MNHNS, CDR2 SASEGT. V was trimmed by 1 base and J by 4 bases, leaving 9 bases between them. CDR3 sequence (DNA): TGTGCCAGCAGTGAAGGTAGGGGCCCAGATACGCAGTATTTT. It is translated as CASSEGRGPDTQYF.

This clonotype was detected ten times or more. The chain is built from TRBV29-1 and TRBJ2-1; 9 bases are shared with TRBD2. Per germline, CDR1 SQVTM and CDR2 ANQGSEA. The CDR3 is 13 amino acids. V trimming: 4 bases; J trimming: 4 bases; junction bases outside the gene matches: 2. CDR3: CSVGREGYNEQFF. The DNA for the CDR3 is TGCAGCGTTGGGCGGGAGGGTTACAATGAGCAGTTCTTC.

This clonotype was counted many times. This chain uses TRBV2 with TRBJ2-6, with a tentative D call TRBD1 (6 bases). This CDR3 comprises 16 residues. V was trimmed by 4 bases and J by 0 bases, leaving 10 bases between them. Germline CDR1 and CDR2: SNHLY and FYNNEI. CDR3 sequence: CASSGQAPSGANVLTF. Written as DNA, the CDR3 is TGTGCCAGCAGTGGACAGGCCCCCTCTGGGGCCAACGTCCTGACTTTC. Supplemented by reference TRBV2 and TRBJ2-6, the full variable domain reads EPEVTQTPSHQVTQMGQEVILRCVPISNHLYFYWYRQILGQKVEFLVSFYNNEISEKSEIFDDQFSVERPDGSNFTLKIRSTKLEDSAMYFCASSGQAPSGANVLTFGAGSRLTVL.

This clonotype was seen ten or more times. V gene TRBV6-1 combines with J gene TRBJ2-5; D assignment may be TRBD1 or TRBD2 (5 bases each). The CDR3 totals 15 residues. CDR1 MNHNS and CDR2 SASEGT come from the germline V gene. V was trimmed by 2 bases and J by 4 bases, leaving 14 bases between them. CDR3 protein: CASSERTLRGETQYF. CDR3 coding DNA: TGTGCCAGCAGTGAACGCACACTGAGGGGAGAGACCCAGTACTTC.

In this sample, this clonotype turned up a few times. This chain connects TRBV29-1 to TRBJ2-1, with D uncertain. The V gene lost 4 bases and the J gene lost 0 bases, with 13 bases spanning the gap. This CDR3 spans 15 amino acids. CDR1 and CDR2 (germline): SQVTM, ANQGSEA. The CDR3 is CSVVHPLHSYNEQFF. CDR3 DNA sequence: TGCAGCGTTGTACACCCCCTCCACTCCTACAATGAGCAGTTCTTC.

Many counts were recorded for this clonotype. The chain combines TRBV6-6 with TRBJ1-3; possible D gene TRBD1, 6 bases. The CDR3 extends over 14 amino acids. The V gene's germline CDR1 is MNHNY and CDR2 SVGAGI (reference sequence). V was shortened by 2 bases and J by 4 bases, with 9 bases between the two germline ends. CDR3 sequence reads: CASSYEDRGNTIYF. The CDR3 DNA is TGTGCCAGCAGTTACGAGGACAGAGGAAACACCATATATTTT.

The chain combines TRBV4-1 with TRBJ2-7, with D perhaps TRBD1 or TRBD2 (6 bases each). Germline V gene sequence: CDR1 MGHRA, CDR2 YSYEKL. V was shortened by 0 bases and J by 2 bases, with 20 bases between the two germline ends. The CDR3 loop spans 18 amino acids. Here the CDR3 reads CASSQDSGARGQTYEQYF. CDR3 sequence (DNA): TGCGCCAGCAGCCAAGATTCGGGGGCGCGGGGTCAAACCTACGAGCAGTACTTC.

In this sample, this clonotype turned up many times. The gene calls are TRBV6-6 and TRBJ1-1; D is possibly TRBD1 (6 bases). The CDR3 loop spans 13 amino acids. CDR1 MNHNY and CDR2 SVGAGI come from the germline V gene (reference sequence). Trimming took off 6 bases at V and 1 base at J, with 9 bases between the two ends. In DNA form, the CDR3 reads TGTGCCAGCAGCTCGACAGGGAACACTGAAGCTTTCTTT. Translating gives CASSSTGNTEAFF.